This T cell receptor beta chain was sequenced in a study of regulatory T cells in long-lasting Graves disease. Arm-PCR with iRepertoire HTBI primers amplified the CDR3 regions for these TCR beta libraries. Each CDR3 protein is one row after TCRdb ran MiXCR on the multiplex PCR reads. The sample has 560,000 or so distinct CDR3 sequences, about 15% seen once. V was cut by 2 bases and J by 9 bases, with 18 bases left in between. The CDR3 extends over 14 amino acids. In germline, CDR1 is SGHRS, CDR2 YFSETQ. This clonotype showed up just a few times. The antigen remains undetermined. Findings and caveats of the study: Having only a small sample size may have limited accuracy.

Time point here: newly diagnosed GD, antithyroid drugs for less than 3 months. Construction of the TCR library relied on RNA isolated from PBMCs. These data were also filed under a second study, of T cells in Graves' hyperthyroidism and ophthalmopathy. That investigation notes: In the first-round RT-PCR of the TCR CDR3, the HTBI primer set was used.

V and J are TRBV5-1 and TRBJ2-7; D not certain. This TCR came from a man aged 18 to 29 with Graves disease. The sequences come from peripheral blood mononuclear cells (PBMCs), collected at new diagnosis, from a patient treated with antithyroid drugs. CDR3 coding DNA: TGCGCCAGCAGCTTCAATAAGGACGGCCCGGGGCAGTACTTC. This encodes CASSFNKDGPGQYF. The complete variable domain, with remaining parts taken from reference TRBV5-1 and TRBJ2-7, reads KAGVTQTPRYLIKTRGQQVTLSCSPISGHRSVSWYQQTPGQGLQFLFEYFSETQRNKGNFPGRFSGRQFSNSRSEMNVSTLELGDSALYLCASSFNKDGPGQYFGPGTRLTVT.